This T cell receptor beta chain was recorded in a study of blood T cell repertoires in COVID-19. Study at large: T cells, B-cell-depleted T cells, or PBMCs supplied cDNA or gDNA.

Using immunoSEQ multiplex PCR, the repertoire was profiled, and TCRdb retains in-frame clones only, with some absent. The repertoire has hundreds of thousands of clones, roughly 83% of them found once; the top ten carry approximately 9.6%. This sequence originates from a woman at least 80 years old with acute or convalescent COVID-19. Specimen: peripheral blood.

In DNA, the CDR3 is TGTGCCAGCAGCTTAGCGGTCCAGCGGCAAGAGACCCAGTACTTC. Translating gives CASSLAVQRQETQYF. J is TRBJ2-5 and V is TRBV7-8; D is perhaps TRBD2 (5 bases). The CDR3 runs 15 residues. Germline V gene sequence: CDR1 SGHVS, CDR2 FQNEAQ. V lost 0 bases to trimming and J lost 2 bases, with 10 bases between them.